The 25 T cell receptor beta chains presented below share a single source sample, sequenced in a study of shared clonotypes between healthy human individuals. The repertoire was sequenced with immunoSEQ multiplex PCR; TCRdb's copy has only in-frame clones and lacks some. This sample has nearly 2 million clones; about 95% occur once, and the top ten carry approximately 1%. Naive CD8 populations comprised CD45RO-negative cells positively selected for CCR7, excluding terminally differentiated effector memory CD45RA+ cells. The specimen sequenced was naive CD8+ T cells sorted from blood. All receptors derive from a man between 18 and 29 years old in good health.

A remark on this clone: In the same sample, other DNA sequences code for this CDR3. The chain joins TRBV4-1 to TRBJ2-7; D is ambiguous. Germline assignment: CDR1 MGHRA and CDR2 YSYEKL. V lost 0 bases and J 4 bases, leaving 7 bases between the germline ends. The CDR3 is 13 amino acids. The CDR3: CASSQEVGYEQYF. CDR3 DNA: TGCGCCAGCAGCCAAGAGGTCGGGTACGAGCAGTACTTC.

The genes are TRBV18 and TRBJ2-5, with unresolved D. Germline-derived CDR1 and CDR2 are KGHSH and LQKENI. The CDR3 length is 15 residues. V was clipped by 2 bases and J by 2 bases, with 12 bases between them. CDR3 sequence: CASSPNLGQQETQYF. The CDR3 DNA follows: TGTGCCAGCTCACCAAACCTAGGCCAGCAAGAGACCCAGTACTTC. Full variable domain (remainder filled in from reference TRBV18 and TRBJ2-5): NAGVMQNPRHLVRRRGQEARLRCSPMKGHSHVYWYRQLPEEGLKFMVYLQKENIIDESGMPKERFSAEFPKEGPSILRIQQVVRGDSAAYFCASSPNLGQQETQYFGPGTRLLVL.

The chain has TRBV7-6 and TRBJ2-3; no definite D call. Germline-derived CDR1 and CDR2 are SGHVS and FNYEAQ. Trimming stripped 5 bases from V and 2 bases from J, with 8 bases between. The length of the CDR3 is 13 residues. CDR3 residues: CASSPAITDTQYF. The CDR3 nucleotides are TGTGCCAGCAGCCCGGCCATCACAGATACGCAGTATTTT.

As regards this clone: This sample includes further DNA sequences coding for the same CDR3. The gene calls are TRBV7-9 and TRBJ2-7; D gene unclear. The CDR3 contains 12 residues. V shed 3 bases and J shed 3 bases, with 6 bases lying between them. Germline CDR1 reads SEHNR; CDR2 reads FQNEAQ (reference sequence). CDR3 coding DNA: TGTGCCAGCAGCTTTGAAAGCTACGAGCAGTACTTC. It codes for CASSFESYEQYF.

The chain carries TRBV13 and TRBJ2-1; 15 bases match TRBD2. The CDR3 runs to 19 residues. Germline CDR1 PRHDT, CDR2 FYEKMQ (reference sequence). J gave up 5 bases and V 4 bases, and 12 bases lay outside the gene matches. The CDR3 sequence: CASSSHGGLAGGSHNEQFF. The DNA of the CDR3 is TGTGCCAGCAGCTCCCACGGGGGACTAGCGGGGGGATCCCACAATGAGCAGTTCTTC.

Here the CDR3 DNA reads TGCGCCAGCAGCCAAGAAATGACTAGCGGGGTGCACGAGCAGTACTTC. It yields the protein CASSQEMTSGVHEQYF. The chain links TRBV4-1 to TRBJ2-7, with 11 bases fitting TRBD2. Germline assignment: CDR1 MGHRA and CDR2 YSYEKL. The CDR3 is 16 residues long. After removal of 0 bases from V and 5 bases from J, the junction contained 6 bases not matched to a gene.

The rearrangement uses TRBV6-4 and TRBJ2-1; 12 bases line up with TRBD2. Germline CDR1 reads MRHNA; CDR2 reads SNTAGT. CDR3 length: 15 amino acids. After removal of 4 bases from V and 7 bases from J, the junction contained 5 bases not matched to a gene. The CDR3 protein is CASSATSGSGNEQFF. CDR3 bases: TGTGCCAGCAGTGCGACTAGCGGGAGTGGGAATGAGCAGTTCTTC.

The rearrangement joins TRBV27 to TRBJ2-3; TRBD1 aligns across 8 bases. The J segment lost 0 bases and the V segment lost 5 bases, leaving 7 bases of the junction unmatched. The germline V gene has CDR1 MNHEY and CDR2 SMNVEV (reference sequence). The CDR3 covers 16 residues. The CDR3 DNA reads as TGTGCCAGCAGTCTCAGACAGGGGCCCAGCACAGATACGCAGTATTTT. Translation: CASSLRQGPSTDTQYF.

This clone was seen once. The sample has other DNA sequences that encode this CDR3 too. The chain is built from TRBV7-9 and TRBJ2-7; no reliable D call. V was shortened by 4 bases and J by 3 bases, with 7 bases between the two germline ends. The CDR3 runs 12 residues. Germline CDR1 SEHNR, CDR2 FQNEAQ (reference sequence). The CDR3 here is CASSSTNYEQYF. The CDR3 DNA reads TGTGCCAGCAGCTCGACCAACTACGAGCAGTACTTC.

The J gene is TRBJ2-3, the V gene TRBV15; no clear D gene. The CDR3 is 12 residues long. CDR1 is LNHNV, CDR2 YYDKDF, per germline (reference sequence). The germline V and J ends were trimmed by 5 bases and 11 bases, with 14 bases remaining between them. The CDR3 sequence is CATSHSSSGQYF. CDR3 DNA: TGTGCCACCAGCCACTCTAGTTCGGGGCAGTATTTT.

The chain uses TRBV30 and TRBJ1-5; 7 nucleotides align to TRBD1. The J segment lost 1 base and the V segment lost 3 bases, leaving 3 bases of the junction unmatched. This CDR3 has 14 amino acids. Germline loops: CDR1 GTSNPN, CDR2 SVGIG (reference sequence). The CDR3 coding sequence is TGTGCCTGGAGCCAGGGGGAAAGCAATCAGCCCCAGCATTTT. It translates to CAWSQGESNQPQHF.

The chain employs TRBV7-9 and TRBJ2-5; 8 nucleotides match TRBD2. The germline CDR1 and CDR2 sequences are SEHNR and FQNEAQ (reference sequence). The CDR3 is made up of 16 amino acids. V lost 5 bases to trimming and J lost 5 bases; unmatched junction nucleotides: 13. The DNA of the CDR3 is TGTGCCAGCAGCCCTCTAGGGGGGACTAGTCTCGAGACCCAGTACTTC. Amino acid sequence: CASSPLGGTSLETQYF. Full variable domain (remainder filled in from reference TRBV7-9 and TRBJ2-5): DTGVSQNPRHKITKRGQNVTFRCDPISEHNRLYWYRQTLGQGPEFLTYFQNEAQLEKSRLLSDRFSAERPKGSFSTLEIQRTEQGDSAMYLCASSPLGGTSLETQYFGPGTRLLVL.

The chain uses TRBV25-1 and TRBJ1-4, with no clear D. Germline CDR1 MGHDK, CDR2 SYGVNS. There are 14 residues in the CDR3. Trimming removed 0 bases at V and 5 bases at J, with 7 bases between. CDR3 amino acids: CASSEYSSNEKLFF. In DNA form, the CDR3 reads TGTGCCAGCAGTGAATACTCCTCCAATGAAAAACTGTTTTTT.

The rearrangement links TRBV27 to TRBJ1-5; the D is unclear. The germline V gene encodes CDR1 MNHEY and CDR2 SMNVEV (reference sequence). This CDR3 spans 13 amino acids. Deletions cut 2 bases from V and 8 bases from J, with 10 bases between. In DNA form, the CDR3 reads TGTGCCAGCAGTTTAGATCCTGAGGAGCCCCAGCATTTT. Translated: CASSLDPEEPQHF.

The J gene is TRBJ1-2, the V gene TRBV7-8, with unresolved D. V shed 0 bases and J shed 2 bases, with 13 bases lying between them. Germline loops: CDR1 SGHVS, CDR2 FQNEAQ. CDR3 size: 16 residues. For the CDR3, the DNA is TGTGCCAGCAGCTTAGCAGGACTGCCTAACAACTATGGCTACACCTTC. It codes for CASSLAGLPNNYGYTF.

This sequence joins TRBV6-5 and TRBJ2-2; D is uncertain. CDR1 and CDR2 (germline): MNHEY, SVGAGI. The CDR3 is 13 residues long. Trimming stripped 5 bases from V and 6 bases from J, with 10 bases between. Here the CDR3 reads CASSSPPAGELFF. CDR3 DNA sequence: TGTGCCAGCAGTAGCCCACCAGCCGGGGAGCTGTTTTTT.

V and J are TRBV27 and TRBJ1-2; the D gene is possibly TRBD1 (5 bases). Germline loops: CDR1 MNHEY, CDR2 SMNVEV (reference sequence). Trimming took off 6 bases at V and 5 bases at J, with 22 bases between the two ends. This CDR3 contains 16 residues. The CDR3 loop is CASRPRGGERRYGYTF. The CDR3 DNA follows: TGTGCCAGCAGACCCCGGGGAGGGGAGAGGAGATATGGCTACACCTTC.

The chain couples TRBV7-6 to TRBJ2-6; 9 nucleotides match TRBD1. CDR1 and CDR2 from the germline V gene are SGHVS and FNYEAQ. CDR3 length: 18 residues. The V segment lost 5 bases and the J segment 0 bases; nucleotides outside the gene matches: 8. The CDR3 reads CASSPGQGSPSGANVLTF. CDR3 nucleotide sequence: TGTGCCAGCAGCCCGGGACAGGGATCCCCCTCTGGGGCCAACGTCCTGACTTTC.

The chain couples TRBV5-4 to TRBJ1-1; D is perhaps TRBD1 (6 bases). The CDR3 sequence is 15 residues long. Germline CDR1 SGHNT, CDR2 YYREEE (reference sequence). V was shortened by 2 bases and J by 5 bases, with 16 bases between the two germline ends. DNA for the CDR3: TGTGCCAGCAGCTTCAGGGATAGGGGGGGAACTGAAGCTTTCTTT. Amino acids: CASSFRDRGGTEAFF.

Concerning this clone: This sample also contains other DNA sequences that code for the same CDR3. V usage is TRBV7-9 and J usage is TRBJ2-1, with 7 nucleotides matching TRBD2. Trimming took 4 bases from V and 2 from J; bases not matched to a gene: 5. The germline CDR1 and CDR2 sequences are SEHNR and FQNEAQ (reference sequence). CDR3 length: 15 residues. The CDR3 reads CASSSPGLTYNEQFF. The CDR3 nucleotides read TGTGCCAGCAGCTCTCCGGGACTAACCTACAATGAGCAGTTCTTC.

This chain uses TRBV7-9 with TRBJ2-3; 10 positions agree with TRBD2. The J segment lost 0 bases and the V segment lost 1 base, leaving 10 bases of the junction unmatched. The germline V gene has CDR1 SEHNR and CDR2 FQNEAQ (reference sequence). The CDR3 contains 19 residues. This CDR3 is CASSLVAGTSATSTDTQYF. In DNA, the CDR3 is TGTGCCAGCAGCTTAGTGGCCGGGACTAGCGCAACTAGCACAGATACGCAGTATTTT.

The chain combines TRBV13 with TRBJ2-7; 7 bases map to TRBD2. The CDR3 is made up of 13 amino acids. V trimming: 10 bases; J trimming: 4 bases; junction bases outside the gene matches: 10. The germline gives CDR1 PRHDT, CDR2 FYEKMQ (reference sequence). The CDR3 reads CATSRGRTYEQYF. CDR3 in DNA: TGTGCCACCTCTCGCGGGAGAACTTACGAGCAGTACTTC.

The chain couples TRBV9 to TRBJ1-2; 7 bases agree with TRBD1. J gave up 0 bases and V 4 bases, and 12 bases lay outside the gene matches. CDR1 is SGDLS, CDR2 YYNGEE, per germline. This CDR3 has 17 amino acids. The CDR3 DNA reads TGTGCCAGCAGCCCCCGGGCAGGGGGAGTCACTAACTATGGCTACACCTTC. Its translation: CASSPRAGGVTNYGYTF. Full variable domain (rest looked up from reference TRBV9 and TRBJ1-2): DSGVTQTPKHLITATGQRVTLRCSPRSGDLSVYWYQQSLDQGLQFLIQYYNGEERAKGNILERFSAQQFPDLHSELNLSSLELGDSALYFCASSPRAGGVTNYGYTFGSGTRLTVV.

The chain uses TRBV6-6 and TRBJ1-2; D call uncertain. This CDR3 has 12 amino acids. V dropped 3 bases and J dropped 3 bases, with 5 bases sitting between them. Germline V gives CDR1 MNHNY, CDR2 SVGAGI (reference sequence). The chain's CDR3 is CASSYEDYGYTF. The CDR3 nucleotides read TGTGCCAGCAGTTATGAGGACTATGGCTACACCTTC.

The chain joins TRBV27 to TRBJ2-7, with unresolved D. The V end was cut by 5 bases, the J end by 3 bases, with 20 bases between. This CDR3 is 16 amino acids long. CDR1 is MNHEY, CDR2 SMNVEV, per germline (reference sequence). CDR3 sequence: CASSPSVGQAVYEQYF. DNA of the CDR3: TGTGCCAGCAGTCCATCGGTCGGGCAGGCCGTCTACGAGCAGTACTTC.